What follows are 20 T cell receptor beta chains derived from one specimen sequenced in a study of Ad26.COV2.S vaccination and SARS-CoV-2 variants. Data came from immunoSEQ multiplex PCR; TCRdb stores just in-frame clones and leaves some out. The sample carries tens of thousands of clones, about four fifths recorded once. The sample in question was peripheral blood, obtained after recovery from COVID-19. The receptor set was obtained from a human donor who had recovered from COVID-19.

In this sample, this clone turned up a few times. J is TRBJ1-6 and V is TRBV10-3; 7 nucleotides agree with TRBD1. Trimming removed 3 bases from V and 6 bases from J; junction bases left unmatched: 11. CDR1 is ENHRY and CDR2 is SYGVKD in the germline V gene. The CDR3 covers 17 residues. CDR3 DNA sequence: TGTGCCATCAGTGACTGGGGAGCGGGACAGATTAATTCACCCCTCCACTTT. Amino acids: CAISDWGAGQINSPLHF.

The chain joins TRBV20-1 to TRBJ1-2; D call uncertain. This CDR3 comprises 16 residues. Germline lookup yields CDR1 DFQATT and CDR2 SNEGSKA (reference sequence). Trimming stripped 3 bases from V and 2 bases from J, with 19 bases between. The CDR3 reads CSASAGPSLPNYGYTF. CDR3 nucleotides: TGCAGTGCTAGTGCTGGTCCCAGCCTACCCAACTATGGCTACACCTTC.

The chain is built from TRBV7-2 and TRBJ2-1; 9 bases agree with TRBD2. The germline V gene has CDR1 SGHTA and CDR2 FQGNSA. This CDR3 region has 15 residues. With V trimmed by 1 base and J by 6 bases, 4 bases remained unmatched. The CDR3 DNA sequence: TGTGCCAGCAGCTTAGTGAGGACTAGCGCCAATGAGCAGTTCTTC. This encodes CASSLVRTSANEQFF.

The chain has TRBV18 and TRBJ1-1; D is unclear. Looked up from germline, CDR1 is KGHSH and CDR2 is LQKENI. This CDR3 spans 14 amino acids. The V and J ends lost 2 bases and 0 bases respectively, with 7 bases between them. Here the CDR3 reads CASSPGLMNTEAFF. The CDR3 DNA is TGTGCCAGCTCACCAGGGCTCATGAACACTGAAGCTTTCTTT.

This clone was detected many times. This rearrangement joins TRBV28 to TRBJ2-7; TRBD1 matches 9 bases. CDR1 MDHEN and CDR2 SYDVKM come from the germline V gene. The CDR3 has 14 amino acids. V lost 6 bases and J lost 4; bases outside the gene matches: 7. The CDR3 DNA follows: TGTGCCAGCAGGAGACAGGGGGATTTATACGAGCAGTACTTC. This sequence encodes CASRRQGDLYEQYF. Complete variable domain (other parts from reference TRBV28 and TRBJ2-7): DVKVTQSSRYLVKRTGEKVFLECVQDMDHENMFWYRQDPGLGLRLIYFSYDVKMKEKGDIPEGYSVSREKKERFSLILESASTNQTSMYLCASRRQGDLYEQYFGPGTRLTVT.

CDR3 DNA sequence: TGCGCCAGCCGTAACCAGGGTGGTGGCACTGAAGCTTTCTTT. Encoded protein: CASRNQGGGTEAFF. This chain links TRBV5-1 with TRBJ1-1, with D perhaps matching TRBD1 (5 bases). Germline values: CDR1 SGHRS, CDR2 YFSETQ. V lost 7 bases and J 4 bases, leaving 17 bases between the germline ends. The CDR3 covers 14 residues.

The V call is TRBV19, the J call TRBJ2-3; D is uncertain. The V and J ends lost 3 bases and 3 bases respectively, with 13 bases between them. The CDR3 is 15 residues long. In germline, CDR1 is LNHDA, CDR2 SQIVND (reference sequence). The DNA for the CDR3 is TGTGCCAGTAGTATTATAGGGTTGGTTACAGATACGCAGTATTTT. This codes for CASSIIGLVTDTQYF.

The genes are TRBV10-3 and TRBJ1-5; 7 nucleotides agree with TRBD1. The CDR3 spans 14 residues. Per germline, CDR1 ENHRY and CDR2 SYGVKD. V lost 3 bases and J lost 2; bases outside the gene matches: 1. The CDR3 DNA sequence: TGTGCCATCAGTGAAGGACAGGGCAATCAGCCCCAGCATTTT. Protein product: CAISEGQGNQPQHF.

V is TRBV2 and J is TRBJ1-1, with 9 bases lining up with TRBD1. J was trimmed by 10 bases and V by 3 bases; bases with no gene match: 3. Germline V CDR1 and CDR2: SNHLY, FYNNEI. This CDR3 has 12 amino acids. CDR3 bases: TGTGCCAGCAGTGAGGACAGGGGAGTAGCTTTCTTT. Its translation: CASSEDRGVAFF.

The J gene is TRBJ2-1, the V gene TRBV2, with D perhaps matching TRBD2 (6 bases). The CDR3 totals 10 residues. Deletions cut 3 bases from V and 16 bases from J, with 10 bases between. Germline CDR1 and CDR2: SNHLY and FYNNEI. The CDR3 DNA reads TGTGCCAGCAGTGAGCGGGACTCTTTCTTC. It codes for CASSERDSFF.

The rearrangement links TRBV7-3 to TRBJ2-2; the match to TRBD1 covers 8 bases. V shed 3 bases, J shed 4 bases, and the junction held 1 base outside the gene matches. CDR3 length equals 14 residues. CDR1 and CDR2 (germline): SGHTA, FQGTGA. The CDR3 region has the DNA TGTGCCAGCAGCTTCACAGGGGGCACCGGGGAGCTGTTTTTT. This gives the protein CASSFTGGTGELFF.

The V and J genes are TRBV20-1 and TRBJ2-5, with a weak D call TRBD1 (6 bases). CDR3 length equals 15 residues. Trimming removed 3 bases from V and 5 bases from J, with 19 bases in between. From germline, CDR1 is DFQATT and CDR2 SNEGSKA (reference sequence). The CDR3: CSASHARGKGETQYF. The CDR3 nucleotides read TGCAGTGCTAGTCATGCGAGGGGGAAAGGCGAGACCCAGTACTTC.

The CDR3 bases are TGCAGCGGGACGGACTCCTACGAGCAGTACTTC. Its translation is CSGTDSYEQYF. The J gene is TRBJ2-7, the V gene TRBV29-1; D uncertain. This CDR3 comprises 11 residues. CDR1 and CDR2 (germline): SQVTM, ANQGSEA. Trimming cost V 7 bases and J 0 bases, with 7 bases left between them.

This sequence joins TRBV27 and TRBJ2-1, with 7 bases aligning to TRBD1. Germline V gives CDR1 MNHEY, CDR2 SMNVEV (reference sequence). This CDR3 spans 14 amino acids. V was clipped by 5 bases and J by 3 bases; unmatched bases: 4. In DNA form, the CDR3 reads TGTGCCAGCAGTATAAGGGACAGCTACAATGAGCAGTTCTTC. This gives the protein CASSIRDSYNEQFF.

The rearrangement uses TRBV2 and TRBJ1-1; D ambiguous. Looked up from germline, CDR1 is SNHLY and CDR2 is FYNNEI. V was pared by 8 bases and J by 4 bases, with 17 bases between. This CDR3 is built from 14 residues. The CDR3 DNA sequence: TGTGCCAGCTGTCGCGACCAGGTTGGCACTGAAGCTTTCTTT. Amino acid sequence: CASCRDQVGTEAFF. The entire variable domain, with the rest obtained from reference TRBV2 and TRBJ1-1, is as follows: EPEVTQTPSHQVTQMGQEVILRCVPISNHLYFYWYRQILGQKVEFLVSFYNNEISEKSEIFDDQFSVERPDGSNFTLKIRSTKLEDSAMYFCASCRDQVGTEAFFGQGTRLTVV.

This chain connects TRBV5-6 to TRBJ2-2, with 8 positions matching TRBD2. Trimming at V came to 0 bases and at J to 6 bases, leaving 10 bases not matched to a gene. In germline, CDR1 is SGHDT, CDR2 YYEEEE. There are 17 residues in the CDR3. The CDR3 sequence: CASSLASGPALAGELFF. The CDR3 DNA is TGTGCCAGCAGCTTGGCTAGCGGGCCGGCTCTCGCCGGGGAGCTGTTTTTT.

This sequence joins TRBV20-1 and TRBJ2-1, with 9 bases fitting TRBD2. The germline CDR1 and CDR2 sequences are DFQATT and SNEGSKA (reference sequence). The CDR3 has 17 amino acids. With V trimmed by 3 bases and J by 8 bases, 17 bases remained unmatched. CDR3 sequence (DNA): TGCAGTGCTAGTCACATCCTCCTAGCGGGATCCGTCGATGAGCAGTTCTTC. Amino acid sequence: CSASHILLAGSVDEQFF.

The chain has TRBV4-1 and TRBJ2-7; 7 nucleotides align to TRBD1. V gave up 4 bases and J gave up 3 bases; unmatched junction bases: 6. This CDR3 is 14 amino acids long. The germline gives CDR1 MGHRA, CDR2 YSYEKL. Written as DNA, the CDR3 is TGCGCCAGCAGCCCAAACAGGGGCGGCTACGAGCAGTACTTC. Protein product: CASSPNRGGYEQYF.

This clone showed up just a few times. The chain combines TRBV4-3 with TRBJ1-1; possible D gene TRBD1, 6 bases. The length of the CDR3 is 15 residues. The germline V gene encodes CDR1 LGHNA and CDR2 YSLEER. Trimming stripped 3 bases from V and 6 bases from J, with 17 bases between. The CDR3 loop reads CASSQGYRAPAEAFF. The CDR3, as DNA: TGCGCCAGCAGCCAGGGCTACAGGGCGCCGGCTGAAGCTTTCTTT.

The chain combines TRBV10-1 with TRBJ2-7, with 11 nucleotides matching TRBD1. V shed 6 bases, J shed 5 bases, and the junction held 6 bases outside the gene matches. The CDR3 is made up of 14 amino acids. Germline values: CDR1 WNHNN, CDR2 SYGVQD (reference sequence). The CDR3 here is CASSGQGAIHEQYF. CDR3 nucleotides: TGCGCCAGCAGCGGACAGGGGGCCATCCACGAGCAGTACTTC.